This T cell receptor (beta chain) was captured in a study of T cells after yellow fever vaccination. Overall study results and limits: Clonotypes appearing in both CD4 and CD8 compartments existed, and their share was small.

With regard to this clonotype: Its matching antigen is unknown.

V was cut by 0 bases and J by 3 bases, with 7 bases left in between. The CDR3 covers 15 residues. Germline V gives CDR1 SGHRS, CDR2 YFSETQ. TCRdb re-called the 5' RACE reads with MiXCR, one entry per CDR3 protein. The sample lists more than 80,000 distinct CDR3 sequences, under 7% occurring once. The chain combines TRBV5-1 with TRBJ2-6; the D is unclear. This specimen was CD8+ T cells sorted from PBMCs, taken 10 days after the yellow fever booster vaccination. This receptor was obtained from a man aged 18-30 years who received the YFV17D yellow fever vaccine. The CDR3 sequence is CASSLVESGANVLTF. CDR3 sequence (DNA): TGCGCCAGCAGCTTGGTCGAGAGTGGGGCCAACGTCCTGACTTTC.